This TCR beta chain was sequenced during a study of neoadjuvant nivolumab and ipilimumab in lung cancer. Notes on this clone: Its matching antigen is unknown.

Regarding the study as a whole: A small number of samples were TCR sequenced. Only two of four nivolumab-treated tumors gained richness and clonality by surgery.

The repertoire was sequenced with immunoSEQ multiplex PCR; TCRdb's copy has only in-frame clones and lacks some. Of thousands of clones in the sample, more than 70% were seen once. This TCR came from an adult with non-small cell lung cancer. The source was tumor tissue, collected after neoadjuvant nivolumab, alone or with ipilimumab, at or shortly before surgery.

CDR3 in DNA: TGCAGCGTTGAACAGGGTCAGGGAGAGACCCAGTACTTC. Amino acids: CSVEQGQGETQYF. V and J are TRBV29-1 and TRBJ2-5; a possible D gene is TRBD1 (5 bases). The length of the CDR3 is 13 residues. Trimming removed 2 bases at V and 4 bases at J, with 11 bases between. The germline gives CDR1 SQVTM, CDR2 ANQGSEA.